This T cell receptor beta chain was retrieved from a study of neurological immune-mediated disorders. Findings of the study overall: No sharing of CDR3 amino acid sequences was observed among expanded clones across subjects, suggesting private repertoires in all groups.

Per germline, CDR1 SSHAT and CDR2 FNYEAQ (reference sequence). Trimming took off 1 base at V and 10 bases at J, with 11 bases between the two ends. There are 13 residues in the CDR3. TCRdb reanalysed the 5' RACE reads using MiXCR and keeps one entry per CDR3 protein. The table shows roughly 28,000 distinct CDR3 sequences, with 9.5% to 15% occurring only once. This clonotype was recorded many times. The antigen is unknown. Sequencing was carried out using PBMCs. The receptor was isolated from a man between 60 and 75 years old in good health. This chain links TRBV7-7 with TRBJ2-1; TRBD2 might be the D (6 bases). CDR3 residues: CASSLGSEGEQFF. As DNA, the CDR3 is TGTGCCAGCAGCTTAGGGTCGGAGGGGGAGCAGTTCTTC.